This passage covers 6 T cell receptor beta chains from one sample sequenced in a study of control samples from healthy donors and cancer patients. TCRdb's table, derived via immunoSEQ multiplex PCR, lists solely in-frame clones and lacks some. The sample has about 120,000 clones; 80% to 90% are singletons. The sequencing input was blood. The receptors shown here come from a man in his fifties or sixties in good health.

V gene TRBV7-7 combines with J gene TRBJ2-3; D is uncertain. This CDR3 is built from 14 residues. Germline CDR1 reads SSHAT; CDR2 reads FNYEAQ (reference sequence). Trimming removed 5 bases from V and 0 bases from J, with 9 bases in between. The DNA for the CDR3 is TGTGCCAGCAGCATATCGACTAGCACAGATACGCAGTATTTT. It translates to CASSISTSTDTQYF.

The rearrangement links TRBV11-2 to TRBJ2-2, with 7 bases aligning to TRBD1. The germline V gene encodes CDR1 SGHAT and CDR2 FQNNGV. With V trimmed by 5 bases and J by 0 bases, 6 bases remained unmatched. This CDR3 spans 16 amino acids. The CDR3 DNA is TGTGCCAGCAGCGCGCGACAGGGAGCGAACACCGGGGAGCTGTTTTTT. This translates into CASSARQGANTGELFF.

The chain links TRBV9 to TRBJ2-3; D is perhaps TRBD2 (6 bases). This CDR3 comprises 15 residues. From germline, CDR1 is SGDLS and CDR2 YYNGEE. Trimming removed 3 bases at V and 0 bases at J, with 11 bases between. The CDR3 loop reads CASSDGGVSTDTQYF. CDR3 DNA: TGTGCCAGCAGCGATGGAGGGGTGAGCACAGATACGCAGTATTTT. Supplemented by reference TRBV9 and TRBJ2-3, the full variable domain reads DSGVTQTPKHLITATGQRVTLRCSPRSGDLSVYWYQQSLDQGLQFLIQYYNGEERAKGNILERFSAQQFPDLHSELNLSSLELGDSALYFCASSDGGVSTDTQYFGPGTRLTVL.

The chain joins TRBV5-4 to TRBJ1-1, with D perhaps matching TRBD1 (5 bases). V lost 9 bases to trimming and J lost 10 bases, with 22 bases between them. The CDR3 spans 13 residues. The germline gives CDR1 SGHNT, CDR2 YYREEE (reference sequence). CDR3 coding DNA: TGTGCCACCAAGAGTACAGGACCAGATCTAGCTTTCTTT. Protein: CATKSTGPDLAFF.

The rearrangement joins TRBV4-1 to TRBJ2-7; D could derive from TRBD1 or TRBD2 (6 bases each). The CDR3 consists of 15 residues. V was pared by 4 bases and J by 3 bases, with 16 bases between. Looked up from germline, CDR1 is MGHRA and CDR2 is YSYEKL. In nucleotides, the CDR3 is TGCGCCAGCAGCCCTGGGGGGCTTCTATTCTACGAGCAGTACTTC. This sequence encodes CASSPGGLLFYEQYF.

CDR3 residues: CASSPRQGTYEQYF. The CDR3 nucleotides read TGTGCCAGCAGTCCTCGACAGGGCACCTACGAGCAGTACTTC. The J gene is TRBJ2-7, the V gene TRBV6-4, with 7 positions matching TRBD1. V lost 5 bases and J lost 2; bases outside the gene matches: 6. Germline CDR1 is MRHNA and CDR2 is SNTAGT. The CDR3 has 14 residues.